This T cell receptor (beta chain) was sequenced during a study of Ad26.COV2.S vaccination and SARS-CoV-2 variants (dated by TCRdb to the early 2020s). A note on the overall study: Donors in the vaccine arm were drawn from COV1001, a multicentre, randomized, double-blind, placebo-controlled phase I-IIa trial testing Ad26.COV2.S in healthy adults. The TCR-sequenced set comprised roughly 30 samples: around 20 Ad26.COV2.S vaccine recipients, 5 placebo recipients and 8 SARS-CoV-2 convalescent individuals. Ad26.COV2.S was given intramuscularly at 5x10^10 or 1x10^11 viral particles, as a single shot or as two shots 56 days apart. Sequencing of the TCRbeta repertoire served to evaluate the specificity and breadth of SARS-CoV-2-reactive T cell receptors following Ad26.COV2.S vaccination. Throughout the experiments and outcome assessment, investigators stayed blinded to trial group allocation. Participants in the trial were split at random into five groups of five each, receiving low-dose or high-dose Ad26.COV2.S once or twice, or else placebo on both occasions.

Note on this clone: This receptor's antigen is unknown. Per-nucleotide qualities are absent, and no much larger clonotype sits a single base away.

The germline ends are 8 bases apart after V is trimmed by 4 bases and J by 2 bases. Measured from the cysteine to the phenylalanine, the CDR3 is 13 residues long. Only the CDR3 region is kept as DNA, spanning 39 bases read in frame from base 1. The germline V gene supplies CDR1 SNHLY and CDR2 FYNNEI. This sample's treatment or condition label indicates: about 20 received Ad26.COV2.S at low or high dose, single or two shots; about 5 received placebo; per-sample allocation not given. Repertoires of vaccine and placebo recipients were sequenced from samples collected on day 63 after the first injection. Between 29 July and 7 August 2020, Cohort 1b enrolled 20 to 30 adults aged 18-55 years at one site in Boston, USA. Ad26.COV2.S was a replication-incompetent adenovirus type 26 vector that expressed a prefusion-stabilized SARS-CoV-2 spike protein derived from the original Wuhan strain. The immunoSEQ Assay was the method used to sequence TCRbeta CDR3 regions. After extraction, genomic DNA underwent amplification by bias-controlled multiplex PCR, followed by high-throughput sequencing. The authors' pipeline ran thus. To quantify the absolute abundance of every unique TCRbeta CDR3 region, sequences were collapsed and filtered. T cell fraction was estimated by normalization of TCRbeta template counts to usable DNA, with usable DNA being measured through amplification of reference genes present in all nucleated cells. Repertoire TCRs were annotated as SARS-CoV-2-specific by exact matching of V gene, CDR3 amino acid sequence and J gene to a known reactive TCR set. MIRA supplied the reference SARS-CoV-2 TCR set, which was filtered for enrichment in COVID-19-positive ImmuneCODE repertoires so that public or cross-reactive TCRs were removed. Using the MIRA antigens, annotated TCRs were further analysed by specific ORF or by position within an ORF. Breadth was defined as annotated unique rearrangements over total unique productive rearrangements; depth was the summed frequency of those rearrangements. TCR breadth was compared between groups using two-sided Wilcoxon rank-sum tests. The clones in this table, taken by TCRdb from immuneACCESS, are in-frame only. Not every clone is retained; where verified, under half of the shortfall comes from an unresolved V gene, and the cause of the rest is unknown. From that table come the V and J calls and clone size; the DNA was used to work out D and trimming. For this sample the table gives hundreds of thousands of clones, of which about 89% were detected only once. The ten largest clonotypes hold roughly 1.5% of the sample.

On the study overall, not on this receptor specifically: The authors noted that total T cell responses may have been underestimated by the TCR breadth and depth analyses. After vaccination, spike-specific CD8+ and CD4+ T cell responses were reported to show substantial breadth. Comparable non-spike TCR breadth was observed between vaccine and placebo recipients, consistent with only spike being contained in the vaccine. The study was not powered for comparison of responses between vaccine doses or regimens. Ad26.COV2.S recipients had higher spike-specific TCR breadth than placebo recipients (P = 0.0014).

The sequence links TRBV2 to TRBJ1-1, with the D segment identity uncertain. The source of this sequence is a person aged 18-65 years who received the Ad26.COV2.S COVID-19 vaccine or a placebo. Specimen: peripheral blood, collected in a trial of Ad26.COV2.S vaccine versus placebo. DNA sequence: TGTGCCAGCAGTGTTCCGGGTAACACTGAAGCTTTCTTT. Protein translation: CASSVPGNTEAFF.